This T cell receptor beta chain was recorded in a study of shared clonotypes between healthy human individuals. V dropped 3 bases and J dropped 8; count of bases not matched to a gene: 4. Germline V gene lookup returns CDR1 GTSNPN and CDR2 SVGIG (reference sequence). This CDR3 spans 13 amino acids. The method was immunoSEQ multiplex PCR; TCRdb's version includes in-frame clones alone and lacks a portion of them. The table records 2 million or so clones, around 95% of them present only once. This chain links TRBV30 with TRBJ1-4; TRBD1 agrees at 9 bases. The TCR comes from a man in his late teens or twenties in good health. Material: naive CD4+ T cells sorted from blood. Subset indicated: CD45RA+ positively selected. The CDR3 bases are TGTGCCTGGAGGAGACAGGGGGGAGAAAAACTGTTTTTT. Translated, it gives CAWRRQGGEKLFF.